Detailed here is one T cell receptor (beta chain). Libraries were prepared by immunoSEQ multiplex PCR; TCRdb keeps only in-frame clonotypes and omits some of them. The sample lists some 83,000 clones, 75% to 95% occurring once. This record comes from a study of OX40 agonist ivuxolimab in advanced cancers. V lost 2 bases and J 6 bases, leaving 11 bases between the germline ends. CDR3 length: 13 amino acids. The germline gives CDR1 MNHEY, CDR2 SVGAGI. Sequenced here: CD4+ or CD8+ T cells sorted from blood, sampled in a trial of the OX40 agonist ivuxolimab. This sequence joins TRBV6-5 and TRBJ2-7; D perhaps matches TRBD2 (5 bases). The TCR comes from an adult with an advanced solid tumor such as melanoma, head and neck, liver or kidney cancer. For the CDR3, the DNA is TGTGCCAGCAGTTACGGAGGTTCGAGCGAGCAGTACGTC. Residues: CASSYGGSSEQYV.